The clone carrying this TCR beta chain was seen more than once but under ten times. For CDR3 and TCR beta VDJ profiling, genomic DNA was the template used. TCRdb reprocessed the reads with MiXCR, giving one entry per CDR3 protein. The data hold more than 150,000 distinct CDR3 sequences, with around 47% observed a single time. CDR1 LGHNA and CDR2 YSLEER come from the germline V gene. This CDR3 is 15 amino acids long. V lost 1 base and J lost 6; bases outside the gene matches: 2. The data originate from a study of CD8+CD57+ T cells in acquired aplastic anemia. Overall study: Sorted CD4+ and CD8+ cells gave an average of around 3.1 ug of DNA.

Patients picked for sequencing had shown CD8+CD57+ cell expansion detected by flow cytometry. The sequenced sample was sorted CD4+, CD8+, or CD8+CD57+ T cells (not recorded which) from PBMCs. This clonotype originated in a human donor with aplastic anemia. V and J are TRBV4-3 and TRBJ1-6; 8 nucleotides align to TRBD1. CDR3 bases: TGCGCCAGCAGCCAAGGGGACAGGAGTAATTCACCCCTCCACTTT. As protein: CASSQGDRSNSPLHF.